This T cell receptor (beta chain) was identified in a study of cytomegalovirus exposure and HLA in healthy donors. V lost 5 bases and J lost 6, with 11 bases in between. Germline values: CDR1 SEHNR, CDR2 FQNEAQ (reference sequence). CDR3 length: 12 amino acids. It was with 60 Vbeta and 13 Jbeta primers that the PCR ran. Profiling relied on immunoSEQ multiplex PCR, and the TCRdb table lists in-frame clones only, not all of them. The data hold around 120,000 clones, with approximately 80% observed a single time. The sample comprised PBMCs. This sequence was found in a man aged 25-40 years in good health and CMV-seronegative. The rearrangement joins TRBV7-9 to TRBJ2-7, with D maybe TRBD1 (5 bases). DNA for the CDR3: TGTGCCAGCAGCCAGGGTGGGTGCGAGCAGTACTTC. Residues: CASSQGGCEQYF.